The clone carrying this T cell receptor beta chain appeared a few times. Antigen unknown. V gave up 3 bases and J gave up 3 bases; unmatched junction bases: 6. The CDR3 length is 15 residues. Germline CDR1 reads DFQATT; CDR2 reads SNEGSKA (reference sequence). The use of a sample-barcoded 5' primer and a J-beta primer mix characterized a second PCR of roughly 6 to 11 cycles. Each cDNA molecule was tagged by a template-switch adaptor that had 12 random nucleotides. TCRdb re-called the 5' RACE reads through MiXCR, storing one row per CDR3 protein. Seen here are around 1,500,000 distinct CDR3 sequences, 28% observed once, and the top ten hold roughly 8%. This record comes from a study of blood T cells in healthy people across ages. Study-wide points: Investigators viewed diversity estimates from one million T cells as underestimates, the study reported. In long-lived donors, naive CD4+ cell counts and diversity exceeded those of aged donors.

At least 5.5 micrograms of total RNA were extracted per sample. Specimen: blood. This chain links TRBV20-1 with TRBJ2-7, with 12 bases matching TRBD2. This clonotype was sampled from a woman aged 25-40 years in good health. CDR3 region: CSARVTSGGNYEQYF. In DNA, the CDR3 is TGCAGTGCTAGGGTAACTAGCGGGGGGAACTACGAGCAGTACTTC.